This T cell receptor beta chain was recorded in a study of Graves' ophthalmopathy and Graves' hyperthyroidism. General study findings and limits: Ophthalmopathy progression cases were predicted by the model with approximately 71% sensitivity and more than 72% specificity. For separating ophthalmopathy from stable hyperthyroidism, a 13-signature model gave 87.88% sensitivity and 81.08% specificity.

If patients had other autoimmune diseases, uncontrolled infections, pregnancy or lactation, they were excluded. Scientists amplified the TCR beta CDR3 regions from RNA transcripts. First-round RT-PCR relied on HTBI primers, and a second-round multiplex PCR came next. TCRdb passed the multiplex PCR reads through MiXCR, listing each CDR3 protein once. This table has roughly 500,000 distinct CDR3 sequences, about 15% appearing once. This clonotype was detected only a few times. Its target is not known. The CDR3 runs to 14 residues. The junction had 8 bases not matched to a gene; V was cut back by 0 bases and J by 9 bases. Per the germline V gene, CDR1 is SGHDT and CDR2 is YYEEEE.

The origin of this receptor is a young woman with Graves' ophthalmopathy. The chain recombines TRBV5-6 with TRBJ2-7, with 8 bases identical to TRBD1. Sequencing was carried out using blood. The chain's CDR3 is CASSLGGRGHLQYF. CDR3 nucleotide sequence: TGTGCCAGCAGCTTGGGAGGCAGGGGGCACTTGCAGTACTTC.